This T cell receptor (beta chain) stems from a study of blood T cell dynamics during melanoma immunotherapy (dated by TCRdb to between 2020 and 2021). About the full investigation: The patients had metastatic melanoma and were given first-line pembrolizumab or nivolumab plus ipilimumab as standard of care in the United Kingdom. To find early correlates of response, the study profiled the peripheral T cell receptor repertoires of patients with metastatic melanoma both before and after one cycle of checkpoint inhibitor therapy. Consecutive patients formed a training cohort, and a further independent group of patients from the same centre was pooled into an external validation set. Paper-wide results and their limitations: The relatively small sample size was recognized as a factor that could limit how well the results generalize. Whether the T cell clones driving repertoire changes were melanoma-specific or reflected general immune activation could not be determined in the study. A bifurcated reorganization of the PBMC repertoire at W3, with increased clonality or increased diversity, was observed in patients who later achieved disease control, unlike in progressors.

Turning to this clone: No antigen is known for it. No base quality information exists; no much larger clone differs at one position.

This specimen's time point label, per the study, means: pre-treatment baseline. Blood samples were collected before treatment (T0) and at week 3 (W3), after the first cycle of checkpoint blockade. Except for a couple of patients with rapid clinical progression, response was assessed 12 weeks after the first infusion by RECIST 1.1; disease control meant complete response, partial response or stable disease. Patients were not eligible if they had prior systemic cancer treatment, concomitant immunosuppressant therapy or synchronous other active malignancies. To track both circulating cells and T cell turnover, TCR beta was sequenced from bulk PBMC as well as from plasma cell-free DNA. PBMC were isolated from blood with Lymphoprep and SepMate tubes, followed by red cell lysis. DNA from PBMC and sorted T cell subsets was extracted with QIAamp DNA Blood Mini kits. Every bulk PBMC sample had a fixed 350 ng of DNA loaded. Following the manufacturer instructions, the immunoSEQ TCRb Assay kit was used to amplify TCR beta CDR3 sequences from genomic DNA. The KAPA Library Quantification Kit for Illumina platforms was used to quantify pooled libraries by qPCR. Sequencing of the pooled libraries was done on an Illumina NextSeq 500, with clustering at about 0.55-1.2 pM. As for the original processing: TCR data were analyzed using immunoSEQ ANALYZER and the R LymphoSeq package. A rearrangement efficiency score was calculated as productive divided by the sum of productive and non-productive CDR3 sequences. Clonality was assessed using the Gini coefficient and diversity using the Renyi index at alpha=1, with pairwise comparisons between timepoints within each patient. Clonal relatedness used an edit distance of 3, and repertoire similarity used the Bhattacharyya coefficient, both computed in LymphoSeq. To classify response, a linear discriminant analysis based on week-3 changes in clonality and diversity was built using the R MASS and caret packages. TCRdb mirrors the immuneACCESS table, restricted to in-frame sequences. Some clones are absent from its copies; in checked studies, under half trace to an unresolved V gene, and the reason for the others is unknown. That table gives V, J and clone size, and the DNA gave D and trimming. In all, the sample holds about 10,000 clones, and about nine tenths of those were seen once. The ten biggest clones cover around 10% of the sample.

The germline V gene encodes CDR1 SNHLY and CDR2 FYNNEI. CDR3 length: 9 amino acids, cysteine to phenylalanine. The DNA shown is the 27-base CDR3, in frame from base 1. V and J are truncated by 8 bases and 10 bases respectively, leaving an intervening sequence of 6 bases. The sequence links TRBV2 to TRBJ2-1, with no confident D gene call. The clonotype was recovered from a human donor with melanoma. This specimen was blood, taken from a patient treated with checkpoint blockade. CDR3 protein: CASGKEQFF. The DNA sequence is TGTGCCAGCGGTAAAGAGCAGTTCTTC.